This TCR beta chain is drawn from a study of T cells in Graves' hyperthyroidism and ophthalmopathy. Findings of the study overall: Among clonotypes expanded in thyroid above 0.001, most were also found in blood.

In its sample, this clonotype was seen many times. Its antigen is still unknown. The investigators amplified TCR beta CDR3 regions from RNA transcripts. HTBI primers drove first-round RT-PCR of the TCR CDR3. One entry per CDR3 protein results from TCRdb running MiXCR on the multiplex PCR reads. Of fewer than 250,000 distinct CDR3 sequences in the sample, under 20% were seen once. The J segment lost 7 bases and the V segment lost 8 bases, leaving 16 bases of the junction unmatched. CDR1 is SNHLY, CDR2 FYNNEI, per germline. This CDR3 spans 15 amino acids. The chain carries TRBV2 and TRBJ2-5; TRBD2 matches 7 bases. The clonotype was recovered from a man between 50 and 59 years old with Graves' hyperthyroidism. Sequencing used blood. CDR3 in amino acids: CASERDQGGRGTQYF. CDR3 coding DNA: TGTGCCAGCGAGCGGGACCAGGGTGGGAGAGGGACCCAGTACTTC.